Included here is one T cell receptor beta chain sequence, with context. This record belongs to a study of OX40 agonist ivuxolimab in advanced cancers. Trimming took 6 bases from V and 5 from J, leaving 17 bases between them. The CDR3 has 14 residues. Germline assignment: CDR1 MNHEY and CDR2 SMNVEV (reference sequence). The table came from immunoSEQ multiplex PCR; TCRdb's copy has only in-frame clones and leaves some out. The sample yields 45,000 to 60,000 clones, 80% to 90% seen once. This receptor was obtained from an adult with an advanced solid tumor such as melanoma, head and neck, liver or kidney cancer. The J gene is TRBJ2-7, the V gene TRBV27; D tentatively fits TRBD1 or TRBD2 (5 bases each). Sequencing used CD4+ or CD8+ T cells sorted from blood, obtained in a trial of the OX40 agonist ivuxolimab. CDR3 in DNA: TGTGCCAGCAGCGTCGGGACGGCCGTGAACGAGCAGTACTTC. Encoded protein: CASSVGTAVNEQYF.